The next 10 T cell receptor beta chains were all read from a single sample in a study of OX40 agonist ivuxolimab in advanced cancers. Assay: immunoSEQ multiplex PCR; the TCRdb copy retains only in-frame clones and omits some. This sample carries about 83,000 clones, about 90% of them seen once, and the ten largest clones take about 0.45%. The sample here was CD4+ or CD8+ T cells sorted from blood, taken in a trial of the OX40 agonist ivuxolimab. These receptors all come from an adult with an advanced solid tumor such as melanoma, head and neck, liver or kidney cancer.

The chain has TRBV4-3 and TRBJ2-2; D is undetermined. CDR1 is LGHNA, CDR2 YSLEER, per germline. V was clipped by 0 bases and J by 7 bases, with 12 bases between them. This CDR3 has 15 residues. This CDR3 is CASSQEAPRVGELFF. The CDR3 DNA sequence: TGCGCCAGCAGCCAAGAGGCCCCCAGAGTCGGGGAGCTGTTTTTT.

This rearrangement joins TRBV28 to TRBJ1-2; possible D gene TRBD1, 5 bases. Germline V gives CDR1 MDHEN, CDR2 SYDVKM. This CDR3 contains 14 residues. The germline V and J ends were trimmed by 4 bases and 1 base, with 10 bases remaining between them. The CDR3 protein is CASSSYRINYGYTF. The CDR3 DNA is TGTGCCAGCAGTTCCTACAGGATTAACTATGGCTACACCTTC.

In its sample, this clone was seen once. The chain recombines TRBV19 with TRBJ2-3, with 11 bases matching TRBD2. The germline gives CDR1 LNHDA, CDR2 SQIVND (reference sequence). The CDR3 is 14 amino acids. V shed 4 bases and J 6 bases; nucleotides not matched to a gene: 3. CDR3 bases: TGTGCCAGTAGTAGGGCTAGCGGGAGGGATACGCAGTATTTT. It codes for CASSRASGRDTQYF.

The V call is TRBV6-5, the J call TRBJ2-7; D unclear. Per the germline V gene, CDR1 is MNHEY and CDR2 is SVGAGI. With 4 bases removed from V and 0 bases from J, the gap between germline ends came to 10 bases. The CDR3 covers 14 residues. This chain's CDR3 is CASSSPARSYEQYF. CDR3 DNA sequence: TGTGCCAGCAGTTCCCCAGCACGCTCCTACGAGCAGTACTTC.

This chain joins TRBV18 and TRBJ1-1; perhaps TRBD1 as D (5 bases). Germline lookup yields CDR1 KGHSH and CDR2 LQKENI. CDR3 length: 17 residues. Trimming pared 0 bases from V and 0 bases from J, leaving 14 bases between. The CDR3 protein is CASSPPGGARLNTEAFF. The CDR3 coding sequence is TGTGCCAGCTCACCACCAGGCGGGGCGCGACTGAACACTGAAGCTTTCTTT.

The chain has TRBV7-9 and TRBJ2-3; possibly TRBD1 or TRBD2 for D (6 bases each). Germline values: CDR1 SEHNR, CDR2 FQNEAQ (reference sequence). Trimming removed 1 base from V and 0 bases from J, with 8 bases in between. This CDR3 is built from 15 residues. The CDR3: CASSLGGASTDTQYF. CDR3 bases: TGTGCCAGCAGCTTAGGGGGGGCTAGCACAGATACGCAGTATTTT.

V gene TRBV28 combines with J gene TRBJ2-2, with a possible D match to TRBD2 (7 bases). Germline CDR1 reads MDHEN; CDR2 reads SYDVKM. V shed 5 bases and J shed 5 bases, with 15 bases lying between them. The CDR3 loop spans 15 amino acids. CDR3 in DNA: TGTGCCAGCAGTGCCTCGGGGGGCGGGACCGGGGAGCTGTTTTTT. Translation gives CASSASGGGTGELFF. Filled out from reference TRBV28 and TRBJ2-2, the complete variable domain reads DVKVTQSSRYLVKRTGEKVFLECVQDMDHENMFWYRQDPGLGLRLIYFSYDVKMKEKGDIPEGYSVSREKKERFSLILESASTNQTSMYLCASSASGGGTGELFFGEGSRLTVL.

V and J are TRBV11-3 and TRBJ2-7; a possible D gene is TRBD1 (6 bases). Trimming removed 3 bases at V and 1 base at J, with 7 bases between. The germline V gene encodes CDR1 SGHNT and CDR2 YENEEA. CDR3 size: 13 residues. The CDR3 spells CASSFGQSYEQYF. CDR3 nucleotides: TGTGCCAGCAGCTTCGGACAGTCCTACGAGCAGTACTTC.

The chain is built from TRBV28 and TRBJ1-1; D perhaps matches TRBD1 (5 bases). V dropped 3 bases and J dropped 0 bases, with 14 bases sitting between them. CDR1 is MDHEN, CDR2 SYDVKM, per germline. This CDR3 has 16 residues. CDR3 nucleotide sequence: TGTGCCAGCAGTTTTCTCCAGGGCATCATGAACACTGAAGCTTTCTTT. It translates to CASSFLQGIMNTEAFF.

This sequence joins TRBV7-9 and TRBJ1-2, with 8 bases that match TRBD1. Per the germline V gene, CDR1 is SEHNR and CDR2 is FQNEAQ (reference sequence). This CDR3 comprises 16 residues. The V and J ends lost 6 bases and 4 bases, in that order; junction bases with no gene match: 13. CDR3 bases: TGTGCCAGCAGAGAGGTCCGGACAGGGCGGATCTATGGCTACACCTTC. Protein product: CASREVRTGRIYGYTF.